Shown below are 17 T cell receptor beta chains from a single sample sequenced in a study of T cell repertoires in cytomegalovirus infection. TCRdb called the reads again in MiXCR, with one record for every CDR3 protein. The sample includes about 700,000 distinct CDR3 sequences, around a third seen only once; the top ten take over 15%. Antigen specificity for these receptors is unknown. Source: cultured PBMCs, taken from culture after CMV antigen stimulation. Receptors were obtained from a human donor in good health (CMV status not recorded). Some clones in this sample may be carry-over from other donors' samples.

This clonotype was counted between two and nine times. The rearrangement joins TRBV19 to TRBJ2-3; D gene uncertain. V lost 3 bases to trimming and J lost 0 bases, with 19 bases between them. From germline, CDR1 is LNHDA and CDR2 SQIVND (reference sequence). The CDR3 runs to 18 residues. The CDR3 DNA follows: TGTGCCAGTAGTATGCCGTCGGGCAGCAAATCTAGCACAGATACGCAGTATTTT. It codes for CASSMPSGSKSSTDTQYF.

V is TRBV2 and J is TRBJ1-6, with D unclear. V gave up 6 bases and J gave up 4 bases, with 4 bases separating them. Germline CDR1 reads SNHLY; CDR2 reads FYNNEI. The CDR3 has 12 residues. As DNA, the CDR3 is TGTGCCAGCAGGGAATATAATTCACCCCTCCACTTT. Translation gives CASREYNSPLHF.

The chain recombines TRBV12-3 or TRBV12-4 with TRBJ1-3, with a tentative D call TRBD1 (5 bases). This CDR3 spans 15 amino acids. V was shortened by 3 bases and J by 2 bases, with 11 bases between the two germline ends. CDR3 sequence reads: CASSFGRRAGNTIYF. The CDR3 nucleotides read TGTGCCAGCAGTTTCGGACGCAGGGCTGGAAACACCATATATTTT.

V usage is TRBV11-1 and J usage is TRBJ2-7, with D tentatively TRBD1 or TRBD2 (5 bases each). Trimming pared 2 bases from V and 0 bases from J, leaving 8 bases between. The CDR3 consists of 14 residues. In germline, CDR1 is SGHAT, CDR2 FQDESV (reference sequence). The CDR3 region is CASSLQRGSYEQYF. CDR3 DNA: TGTGCCAGCAGCTTACAGAGGGGCTCCTACGAGCAGTACTTC.

There are many counts of this clonotype. V usage is TRBV7-6 and J usage is TRBJ1-2; 9 nucleotides align to TRBD1. The CDR3 totals 16 residues. J gave up 4 bases and V 3 bases, and 9 bases lay outside the gene matches. Germline V gene data show CDR1 as SGHVS and CDR2 as FNYEAQ. In nucleotides, the CDR3 is TGTGCCAGCAGCTTTGCCGGGACAGGGCTCTTCTATGGCTACACCTTC. Its protein product is CASSFAGTGLFYGYTF.

This clonotype has only a few counts. The chain is built from TRBV7-8 and TRBJ1-5, with TRBD1 matching 9 bases. With V trimmed by 5 bases and J by 0 bases, 17 bases remained unmatched. From germline, CDR1 is SGHVS and CDR2 FQNEAQ. CDR3 length: 20 amino acids. DNA of the CDR3: TGTGCCAGCAGCCTGACCCCGGGACAGGGAAGGGGTTTTAGCAATCAGCCCCAGCATTTT. Translation: CASSLTPGQGRGFSNQPQHF.

This chain uses TRBV12-3 or TRBV12-4 with TRBJ2-3; 7 bases align to TRBD2. The length of the CDR3 is 13 residues. With V trimmed by 7 bases and J by 2 bases, 3 bases remained unmatched. The chain's CDR3 is CASISGITDTQYF. The CDR3 coding sequence is TGTGCCAGCATCAGCGGGATCACAGATACGCAGTATTTT.

CDR3 DNA: TGTGCCAGCAGTCAACAACAGGGAGGGTGGCAGTTCTTC. As protein: CASSQQQGGWQFF. This chain links TRBV12-3 or TRBV12-4 with TRBJ2-1, with a possible D match to TRBD2 (7 bases). The CDR3 extends over 13 amino acids. V lost 5 bases and J 12 bases, leaving 17 bases between the germline ends.

This sequence joins TRBV29-1 and TRBJ2-5; 9 nucleotides line up with TRBD2. The CDR3 covers 13 residues. The trim removed 6 bases at V and 5 bases at J, leaving 7 bases unmatched. In germline, CDR1 is SQVTM, CDR2 ANQGSEA. In DNA, the CDR3 is TGCAGCGTGAAAGCGGGGGGTTCGGAGACCCAGTACTTC. Translated: CSVKAGGSETQYF.

The chain combines TRBV11-2 with TRBJ2-5; D possibly corresponds to TRBD2 (6 bases). Germline V gives CDR1 SGHAT, CDR2 FQNNGV. Trimming removed 5 bases from V and 4 bases from J, with 14 bases in between. This CDR3 contains 14 residues. The CDR3 sequence: CASSLGLPSETQYF. Written as DNA, the CDR3 is TGTGCCAGCAGCCTGGGACTTCCCTCAGAGACCCAGTACTTC.

This clonotype has just a few counts. The chain joins TRBV5-5 to TRBJ1-5; a weak D match, TRBD1 (6 bases). The germline V and J ends were trimmed by 3 bases and 1 base, with 11 bases remaining between them. This CDR3 is 15 amino acids long. The V gene's germline CDR1 is SGHKS and CDR2 YYEKEE (reference sequence). The CDR3 here is CASSWGQSSNQPQHF. For the CDR3, the DNA is TGTGCCAGCAGCTGGGGGCAGTCGAGCAATCAGCCCCAGCATTTT.

The chain combines TRBV20-1 with TRBJ1-4, with TRBD1 as a possible D gene (6 bases). The V and J ends lost 4 bases and 10 bases respectively, with 19 bases between them. Germline V gene sequence: CDR1 DFQATT, CDR2 SNEGSKA (reference sequence). There are 14 residues in the CDR3. The DNA of the CDR3 is TGCAGTGCTACCCCGGGACACTGGCAAGGAAAACTGTTTTTT. Amino acids: CSATPGHWQGKLFF.

The sample holds many counts of this clonotype. The rearrangement uses TRBV6-5 and TRBJ1-2, with 8 bases fitting TRBD1. V dropped 7 bases and J dropped 6; count of bases not matched to a gene: 13. The CDR3 has 15 residues. Germline V gene sequence: CDR1 MNHEY, CDR2 SVGAGI. CDR3 amino acids: CASMRPTRQGNGYTF. DNA for the CDR3: TGTGCCAGCATGCGCCCAACGAGACAGGGGAATGGCTACACCTTC.

This chain connects TRBV7-9 to TRBJ2-3; D possibly uses TRBD1 or TRBD2 (6 bases each). The CDR3 is made up of 16 amino acids. The V gene's germline CDR1 is SEHNR and CDR2 FQNEAQ (reference sequence). V gave up 5 bases and J gave up 5 bases, with 20 bases separating them. The CDR3 DNA reads TGTGCCAGCAGCGAATCTCCGGGAGAAGGGGGAGATACGCAGTATTTT. It is translated as CASSESPGEGGDTQYF.

The chain couples TRBV28 to TRBJ2-7, with D unresolved. The CDR3 covers 14 residues. Germline loops: CDR1 MDHEN, CDR2 SYDVKM. The germline V and J ends were trimmed by 5 bases and 1 base, with 12 bases remaining between them. DNA of the CDR3: TGTGCCAGCAGTGTCACAGCCCGATCCTACGAGCAGTACTTC. Its protein is CASSVTARSYEQYF.

This chain joins TRBV20-1 and TRBJ1-4, with no clear D. The ends were cut back, 6 bases at V and 3 bases at J, with 8 bases in the middle. This CDR3 is built from 12 residues. Germline CDR1 DFQATT, CDR2 SNEGSKA (reference sequence). The CDR3 nucleotides are TGCAGTGCCGCAGGCCCTAATGAAAAACTGTTTTTT. Its protein product is CSAAGPNEKLFF.

V is TRBV7-8 and J is TRBJ2-5, with TRBD2 as a possible D gene (7 bases). CDR1 and CDR2 from the germline V gene are SGHVS and FQNEAQ. The V and J ends lost 5 bases and 4 bases respectively, with 23 bases between them. This CDR3 is 17 amino acids long. In DNA form, the CDR3 reads TGTGCCAGCAGCCAAACAAGGGGGGGGTTCCCCCGAGAGACCCAGTACTTC. This sequence encodes CASSQTRGGFPRETQYF.